This T cell receptor (beta chain) was sequenced for a study of identical twins. Notes on the study in general: Part of the zero-insertion signal could reflect confounding by invariant MAIT and iNKT cells. Some out-of-frame alpha sequences were shared by twins, and these showed excess low generation probability.

One entry per CDR3 protein, called by TCRdb with MiXCR from the 5' RACE reads. The sample has 250,000 to 300,000 distinct CDR3 sequences, roughly 9.7% seen once. Germline V gene sequence: CDR1 LNHDA, CDR2 SQIVND (reference sequence). V was clipped by 3 bases and J by 7 bases; unmatched bases: 3. The CDR3 runs 15 residues. Healthy Caucasians were all of the donors. Many counts were recorded for this clonotype. The antigen is undetermined. The data were also submitted as part of a second study, on yellow fever vaccine responses in identical twins.

The V and J genes are TRBV19 and TRBJ2-1, with 13 bases lining up with TRBD2. The material sequenced was CD8+ T cells sorted from blood. The origin of this receptor is a woman under 30 in good health. In DNA, the CDR3 is TGTGCCAGTAGTATTGGGACTAGCGGGGAGAATGAGCAGTTCTTC. It encodes CASSIGTSGENEQFF.